The 16 T cell receptor beta chains below all came from one sample that was sequenced in a study of CD8 T cells in ankylosing spondylitis. General study findings and limits: Ankylosing spondylitis blood seemed to carry a telltale TCR beta motif made of several highly homologous variants.

No antigen has been identified for these receptors. TCRdb used MiXCR to reprocess the 5' RACE reads, holding one entry per CDR3 protein. Of around 220,000 distinct CDR3 sequences in the sample, about 16% were seen once. Source material: blood, either unsorted or a sorted T cell fraction (not recorded which). Receptors originate from a male donor with ankylosing spondylitis.

Only a few counts were recorded for this clonotype. The J gene is TRBJ1-4, the V gene TRBV12-3 or TRBV12-4; D unclear. Trimming cost V 3 bases and J 2 bases, with 10 bases left between them. The CDR3 sequence is 15 residues long. The CDR3 spells CASSFRAGTNEKLFF. The CDR3 DNA sequence: TGTGCCAGCAGTTTCCGGGCGGGGACTAATGAAAAACTGTTTTTT.

This clonotype was counted a few times. The chain recombines TRBV4-2 with TRBJ2-7; TRBD1 aligns across 7 bases. Losses at the gene ends were 1 base for V and 4 bases for J; bases not matched to a gene: 7. Looked up from germline, CDR1 is LGHNA and CDR2 is YNFKEQ. The CDR3 runs to 15 residues. The CDR3 DNA is TGTGCCAGCAGCCAAGGAGGGGGCGCGGAGTACGAGCAGTACTTC. It encodes CASSQGGGAEYEQYF.

In this sample, this clonotype turned up a few times. The chain links TRBV4-3 to TRBJ2-5; D is uncertain. The CDR3 is 13 amino acids. The germline V and J ends were trimmed by 1 base and 4 bases, with 7 bases remaining between them. Germline values: CDR1 LGHNA, CDR2 YSLEER. The CDR3 DNA follows: TGCGCCAGCAGCCAAGGGTTGGGAGAGACCCAGTACTTC. Translated: CASSQGLGETQYF.

The chain carries TRBV21-1 and TRBJ1-1; the table assigns TRBD1, which was not confirmed against the DNA. TRBV21-1 is tagged as a pseudogene. This CDR3 comprises 17 residues. The CDR3 loop reads CASSKGGTGEVGTEAFF. The CDR3 nucleotides read TGTGCCAGCAGCAAAGGAGGGACAGGGGAAGTGGGAACTGAAGCTTTCTTT.

The chain employs TRBV3-1 and TRBJ2-2; unclear D gene. CDR3 length: 13 amino acids. In germline, CDR1 is LGHDT, CDR2 YNNKEL (reference sequence). With 6 bases removed from V and 0 bases from J, the gap between germline ends came to 5 bases. CDR3 in amino acids: CASRETNTGELFF. The CDR3 nucleotides read TGTGCCAGCAGGGAAACGAACACCGGGGAGCTGTTTTTT. The full variable domain, with the rest looked up from reference TRBV3-1 and TRBJ2-2, is DTAVSQTPKYLVTQMGNDKSIKCEQNLGHDTMYWYKQDSKKFLKIMFSYNNKELIINETVPNRFSPKSPDKAHLNLHINSLELGDSAVYFCASRETNTGELFFGEGSRLTVL.

The V call is TRBV29-1, the J call TRBJ2-3; 7 positions agree with TRBD1. The junction had 6 bases not matched to a gene; V was cut back by 3 bases and J by 0 bases. The CDR3 is 15 residues long. Germline V lookup: CDR1 SQVTM, CDR2 ANQGSEA. The CDR3: CSVDEAGGSTDTQYF. In nucleotides, the CDR3 is TGCAGCGTTGATGAGGCAGGGGGAAGCACAGATACGCAGTATTTT.

The chain links TRBV7-2 to TRBJ2-2, with D tentatively TRBD2 (6 bases). The CDR3 has 17 residues. The germline gives CDR1 SGHTA, CDR2 FQGNSA. Between the trimmed V and J ends, which lost 2 bases and 8 bases, there was a span of 21 bases. CDR3 protein: CASSLSYGGRWAGELFF. The CDR3 DNA is TGTGCCAGCAGCTTAAGTTACGGGGGAAGATGGGCGGGGGAGCTGTTTTTT.

This clonotype was detected a few times. The CDR3 loop reads CASSLRQGDMNTEAFF. The CDR3 DNA follows: TGTGCCAGCAGCCTCAGACAGGGGGATATGAACACTGAAGCTTTCTTT. The gene calls are TRBV27 and TRBJ1-1; 9 positions match TRBD1. V lost 6 bases to trimming and J lost 0 bases; unmatched junction nucleotides: 8. CDR3 length: 16 residues. In germline, CDR1 is MNHEY, CDR2 SMNVEV (reference sequence).

Many counts were recorded for this clonotype. The V and J genes are TRBV12-3 or TRBV12-4 and TRBJ1-5, with TRBD1 matching 7 bases. This CDR3 has 14 amino acids. The J segment lost 6 bases and the V segment lost 6 bases, leaving 8 bases of the junction unmatched. The CDR3: CASSPDRAVQPQHF. CDR3 DNA: TGTGCCAGCAGCCCTGACAGGGCTGTTCAGCCCCAGCATTTT.

This clonotype has at least ten counts. DNA of the CDR3: TGTGCCAGCAGCTTGGCCTGGAGCTCCTACAATGAGCAGTTCTTC. The encoded protein is CASSLAWSSYNEQFF. This chain connects TRBV5-6 to TRBJ2-1; no firm D call. The CDR3 runs to 15 residues. The V end lost 0 bases, the J end lost 0 bases, and 7 bases lay between the germline ends. Germline assignment: CDR1 SGHDT and CDR2 YYEEEE. Using reference TRBV5-6 and TRBJ2-1 for the parts outside the CDR3, the full variable domain is DAGVTQSPTHLIKTRGQQVTLRCSPKSGHDTVSWYQQALGQGPQFIFQYYEEEERQRGNFPDRFSGHQFPNYSSELNVNALLLGDSALYLCASSLAWSSYNEQFFGPGTRLTVL.

This clonotype was counted a few times. The V gene is TRBV4-2, the J gene TRBJ2-2; D gene uncertain. V gave up 1 base and J gave up 0 bases, with 3 bases separating them. From germline, CDR1 is LGHNA and CDR2 YNFKEQ. The CDR3 runs 14 residues. DNA for the CDR3: TGTGCCAGCAGCCAAGCCCCGAACACCGGGGAGCTGTTTTTT. Translation: CASSQAPNTGELFF.

This clonotype has a handful of counts. V usage is TRBV15 and J usage is TRBJ2-3; D is ambiguous. In germline, CDR1 is LNHNV, CDR2 YYDKDF (reference sequence). V was clipped by 8 bases and J by 0 bases, with 9 bases between them. The CDR3 runs 13 residues. The CDR3 region has the DNA TGTGCCACCTCATTGTTGAGCACAGATACGCAGTATTTT. Translation: CATSLLSTDTQYF.

This clonotype was seen a few times. V is TRBV20-1 and J is TRBJ2-7; D might be TRBD2 (6 bases). Germline lookup yields CDR1 DFQATT and CDR2 SNEGSKA (reference sequence). V was clipped by 5 bases and J by 6 bases, with 20 bases between them. The length of the CDR3 is 14 residues. The CDR3 sequence: CSAPSEIHPPEQYF. CDR3 coding DNA: TGCAGTGCTCCTAGCGAGATCCATCCCCCCGAGCAGTACTTC.

This chain connects TRBV6-1 to TRBJ2-7; TRBD1 matches at 7 bases. Germline lookup yields CDR1 MNHNS and CDR2 SASEGT. V shed 0 bases and J 2 bases; nucleotides not matched to a gene: 4. The CDR3 is 15 residues long. The CDR3 coding sequence is TGTGCCAGCAGTGAAGCTTTGACAGGGACCTACGAGCAGTACTTC. Translated, it gives CASSEALTGTYEQYF.

This clonotype was detected only a few times. The V and J genes are TRBV11-2 and TRBJ2-2; 9 positions agree with TRBD1. This CDR3 has 15 amino acids. From germline, CDR1 is SGHAT and CDR2 FQNNGV. The trim removed 1 base at V and 6 bases at J, leaving 3 bases unmatched. The CDR3 loop reads CASSLGDRAAGELFF. CDR3 bases: TGTGCCAGCAGCTTAGGGGACAGGGCGGCCGGGGAGCTGTTTTTT.

The rearrangement links TRBV29-1 to TRBJ1-1; weak D call: TRBD1 (5 bases). The ends were cut back, 3 bases at V and 5 bases at J, with 13 bases in the middle. The CDR3 is 13 residues long. Germline V gene data show CDR1 as SQVTM and CDR2 as ANQGSEA. The CDR3 sequence is CSVEERRGTEAFF. Written as DNA, the CDR3 is TGCAGCGTTGAGGAACGGAGGGGAACTGAAGCTTTCTTT. The full variable domain, with the rest looked up from reference TRBV29-1 and TRBJ1-1, is SAVISQKPSRDICQRGTSLTIQCQVDSQVTMMFWYRQQPGQSLTLIATANQGSEATYESGFVIDKFPISRPNLTFSTLTVSNMSPEDSSIYLCSVEERRGTEAFFGQGTRLTVV.